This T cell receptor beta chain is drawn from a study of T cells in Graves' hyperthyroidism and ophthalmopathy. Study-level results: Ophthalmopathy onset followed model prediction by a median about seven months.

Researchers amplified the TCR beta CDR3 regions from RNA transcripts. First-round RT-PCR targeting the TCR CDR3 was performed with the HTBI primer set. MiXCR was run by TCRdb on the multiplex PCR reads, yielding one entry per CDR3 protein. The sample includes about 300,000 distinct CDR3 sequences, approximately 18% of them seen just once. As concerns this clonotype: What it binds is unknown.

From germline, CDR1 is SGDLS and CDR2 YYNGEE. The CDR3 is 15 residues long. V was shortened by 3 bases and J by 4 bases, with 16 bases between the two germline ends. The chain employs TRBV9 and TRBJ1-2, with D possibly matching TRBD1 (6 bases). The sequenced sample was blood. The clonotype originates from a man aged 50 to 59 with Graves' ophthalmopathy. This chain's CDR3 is CASSATLEGGYGYTF. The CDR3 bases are TGTGCCAGCAGCGCCACCCTCGAGGGGGGCTATGGCTACACCTTC. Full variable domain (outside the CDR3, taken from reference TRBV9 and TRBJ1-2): DSGVTQTPKHLITATGQRVTLRCSPRSGDLSVYWYQQSLDQGLQFLIQYYNGEERAKGNILERFSAQQFPDLHSELNLSSLELGDSALYFCASSATLEGGYGYTFGSGTRLTVV.